These 32 T cell receptor beta chains originate from one sample sequenced in a study of CD8+ T cells in alopecia areata. As the sequencing template, cDNA was produced by extracting RNA and reverse transcribing it. Some clones are missing from TCRdb's copy, which holds only in-frame ones; the method was immunoSEQ multiplex PCR. The table includes 150,000 to 200,000 clones, around 60% detected once. Sequences were derived from CD4+ T cells sorted from blood, sampled at week 0. The receptor set was obtained from a human donor with alopecia areata.

The genes are TRBV29-1 and TRBJ1-1; D gene uncertain. Germline CDR1 and CDR2: SQVTM and ANQGSEA. The CDR3 runs to 12 residues. Trimming removed 7 bases from V and 2 bases from J, with 11 bases in between. The CDR3 here is CSATVGNTEAFF. In nucleotides, the CDR3 is TGCAGCGCCACCGTGGGTAACACTGAAGCTTTCTTT.

The chain is built from TRBV27 and TRBJ1-5; tentative D call: TRBD1 (6 bases). This CDR3 is built from 14 residues. CDR1 MNHEY and CDR2 SMNVEV come from the germline V gene (reference sequence). V was shortened by 5 bases and J by 4 bases, with 12 bases between the two germline ends. CDR3 nucleotide sequence: TGTGCCAGCAGTAAACGACAGGAGAATCAGCCCCAGCATTTT. Translated, it gives CASSKRQENQPQHF.

The chain carries TRBV29-1 and TRBJ2-1; D gene uncertain. Per germline, CDR1 SQVTM and CDR2 ANQGSEA. The V and J ends lost 7 bases and 3 bases respectively, with 7 bases between them. This CDR3 has 11 residues. CDR3 sequence: CSALVYNEQFF. For the CDR3, the DNA is TGCAGCGCATTAGTCTACAATGAGCAGTTCTTC.

This clone was seen more than once but under ten times. V is TRBV15 and J is TRBJ1-2; 9 bases line up with TRBD1. The CDR3 consists of 21 residues. Per germline, CDR1 LNHNV and CDR2 YYDKDF (reference sequence). V lost 4 bases and J lost 6; bases outside the gene matches: 27. In DNA, the CDR3 is TGTGCCACCAGCAAGCCTATTGGAGTTAATTCCCCGGGACAGGGAAGAAATGGCTACACCTTC. It codes for CATSKPIGVNSPGQGRNGYTF.

The genes are TRBV4-2 and TRBJ1-6; 9 positions agree with TRBD1. The CDR3 sequence is 18 residues long. Germline V gene lookup returns CDR1 LGHNA and CDR2 YNFKEQ. Losses at the gene ends were 2 bases for V and 9 bases for J; bases not matched to a gene: 14. Written as DNA, the CDR3 is TGTGCCAGCAGCCAATCAGGAGGGGACAGGGAGAGAAGTTCACCCCTCCACTTT. Amino acid sequence: CASSQSGGDRERSSPLHF.

The gene calls are TRBV30 and TRBJ2-3, with 10 bases matching TRBD2. Trimming cost V 5 bases and J 1 base; bases outside gene matches: 3. The CDR3 extends over 14 amino acids. The germline V gene has CDR1 GTSNPN and CDR2 SVGIG (reference sequence). The DNA for the CDR3 is TGTGCCTGGGGAAGCGGGGGGGGCACAGATACGCAGTATTTT. Protein product: CAWGSGGGTDTQYF.

The rearrangement uses TRBV7-9 and TRBJ1-6; 9 bases line up with TRBD1. There are 17 residues in the CDR3. V trimming: 5 bases; J trimming: 0 bases; junction bases outside the gene matches: 5. Germline V gene sequence: CDR1 SEHNR, CDR2 FQNEAQ (reference sequence). This CDR3 is CASSTGQGGSYNSPLHF. CDR3 coding DNA: TGTGCCAGCAGCACGGGACAGGGAGGCTCCTATAATTCACCCCTCCACTTT.

The gene calls are TRBV6-9 and TRBJ2-7; D gene uncertain. Per the germline V gene, CDR1 is MNHGY and CDR2 is SVAAGI. The CDR3 has 14 residues. With 2 bases removed from V and 0 bases from J, the gap between germline ends came to 8 bases. CDR3 residues: CASSYLESSYEQYF. CDR3 in DNA: TGTGCCAGCAGTTATCTGGAAAGCTCCTACGAGCAGTACTTC.

The chain carries TRBV29-1 and TRBJ1-5; D unclear. From germline, CDR1 is SQVTM and CDR2 ANQGSEA. This CDR3 region has 12 residues. V was shortened by 3 bases and J by 6 bases, with 9 bases between the two germline ends. The CDR3 here is CSVDAPGQPQHF. In DNA, the CDR3 is TGCAGCGTTGATGCCCCCGGTCAGCCCCAGCATTTT.

The chain is built from TRBV30 and TRBJ1-5; TRBD1 aligns across 9 bases. The germline CDR1 and CDR2 sequences are GTSNPN and SVGIG (reference sequence). V lost 3 bases, J lost 5 bases, and 5 bases stayed unmatched. The CDR3 totals 14 residues. CDR3 sequence reads: CAWSPGTGYQPQHF. CDR3 bases: TGTGCCTGGAGCCCCGGGACAGGGTATCAGCCCCAGCATTTT.

The chain links TRBV5-6 to TRBJ2-5; D is undetermined. Germline lookup yields CDR1 SGHDT and CDR2 YYEEEE. The length of the CDR3 is 13 residues. The V and J ends lost 0 bases and 5 bases respectively, with 8 bases between them. This CDR3 reads CASSLGSSETQYF. The CDR3 nucleotides read TGTGCCAGCAGCTTGGGCAGTTCGGAGACCCAGTACTTC.

This clone was picked up one time. The rearrangement uses TRBV7-9 and TRBJ1-6; the match to TRBD1 covers 7 bases. The V segment lost 5 bases and the J segment 8 bases; nucleotides outside the gene matches: 6. This CDR3 is built from 14 residues. Germline V gene lookup returns CDR1 SEHNR and CDR2 FQNEAQ (reference sequence). CDR3 DNA sequence: TGTGCCAGCAGCCCCGAAGGGGGCTATTCACCCCTCCACTTT. Translation: CASSPEGGYSPLHF.

On this clone: Additional DNA sequences in this sample encode the identical CDR3. This chain joins TRBV7-2 and TRBJ1-5; D gene unclear. Germline CDR1 and CDR2: SGHTA and FQGNSA. V gave up 2 bases and J gave up 6 bases, with 8 bases separating them. There are 13 residues in the CDR3. In DNA form, the CDR3 reads TGTGCCAGCAGCTTATACCGGAGTCAGCCCCAGCATTTT. Amino acid sequence: CASSLYRSQPQHF.

The gene calls are TRBV29-1 and TRBJ1-2; 10 bases align to TRBD1. V was pared by 6 bases and J by 6 bases, with 4 bases of the junction left unmatched. The germline V gene has CDR1 SQVTM and CDR2 ANQGSEA. The CDR3 covers 12 residues. The CDR3 reads CSVWGTGDGYTF. The CDR3 nucleotides are TGCAGCGTATGGGGGACAGGGGATGGCTACACCTTC.

The V and J genes are TRBV15 and TRBJ2-6; either TRBD1 or TRBD2 may fit D (5 bases each). Germline V CDR1 and CDR2: LNHNV, YYDKDF (reference sequence). This CDR3 is built from 19 residues. Trimming pared 1 base from V and 2 bases from J, leaving 18 bases between. The CDR3 bases are TGTGCCACCAGCAGAGCGGTGGTGACAGCGGAGGCTGGGGCCAACGTCCTGACTTTC. This encodes CATSRAVVTAEAGANVLTF.

This clone has a handful of counts. The chain couples TRBV25-1 to TRBJ1-2; D is perhaps TRBD1 (5 bases). Trimming took 3 bases from V and 6 from J, leaving 11 bases between them. The CDR3 loop spans 13 amino acids. Germline values: CDR1 MGHDK, CDR2 SYGVNS. The CDR3 loop reads CASSDMTVDGYTF. In DNA form, the CDR3 reads TGTGCCAGCAGTGACATGACAGTGGATGGCTACACCTTC.

The rearrangement joins TRBV29-1 to TRBJ2-7, with unresolved D. The V gene's germline CDR1 is SQVTM and CDR2 ANQGSEA. The V end lost 4 bases, the J end lost 4 bases, and 11 bases lay between the germline ends. This CDR3 has 12 residues. CDR3 sequence: CSVGQLYYEQYF. The CDR3 DNA reads TGCAGCGTTGGACAACTATATTACGAGCAGTACTTC.

J is TRBJ2-7 and V is TRBV6-5, with D unclear. This CDR3 has 14 residues. Germline V gene sequence: CDR1 MNHEY, CDR2 SVGAGI. V lost 2 bases to trimming and J lost 3 bases, with 11 bases between them. The DNA of the CDR3 is TGTGCCAGCAGTTACACCGACATGGACTACGAGCAGTACTTC. Encoded protein: CASSYTDMDYEQYF.

The gene calls are TRBV2 and TRBJ2-1; 7 bases are shared with TRBD2. With 8 bases clipped from V and 4 bases from J, the junction kept 11 bases outside the gene matches. Germline-derived CDR1 and CDR2 are SNHLY and FYNNEI. The CDR3 has 15 amino acids. DNA of the CDR3: TGTGCCAGCTTTGGAAGACTAGCTCGGTACAATGAGCAGTTCTTC. Translated: CASFGRLARYNEQFF.

The chain recombines TRBV2 with TRBJ2-7; no clear D gene. The CDR3 contains 12 residues. Per germline, CDR1 SNHLY and CDR2 FYNNEI. The germline V and J ends were trimmed by 7 bases and 7 bases, with 14 bases remaining between them. This chain's CDR3 is CASTRPKQEQYF. The CDR3 DNA sequence: TGTGCCAGCACGAGGCCTAAACAGGAGCAGTACTTC.

The chain carries TRBV7-2 and TRBJ2-6; 8 bases are shared with TRBD1. This CDR3 is built from 17 residues. J gave up 0 bases and V 4 bases, and 5 bases lay outside the gene matches. Germline V gene sequence: CDR1 SGHTA, CDR2 FQGNSA. CDR3 sequence reads: CASSSATGGSGANVLTF. CDR3 DNA sequence: TGTGCCAGCAGCTCAGCTACAGGGGGCTCTGGGGCCAACGTCCTGACTTTC. Full variable domain (rest looked up from reference TRBV7-2 and TRBJ2-6): GAGVSQSPSNKVTEKGKDVELRCDPISGHTALYWYRQSLGQGLEFLIYFQGNSAPDKSGLPSDRFSAERTGGSVSTLTIQRTQQEDSAVYLCASSSATGGSGANVLTFGAGSRLTVL.

The V and J genes are TRBV5-1 and TRBJ2-5; D perhaps matches TRBD1 (6 bases). Trimming took off 0 bases at V and 5 bases at J, with 17 bases between the two ends. CDR1 is SGHRS, CDR2 YFSETQ, per germline. The CDR3 runs 16 residues. The CDR3 spells CASSLAPGGSGETQYF. The CDR3 DNA is TGCGCCAGCAGCTTGGCCCCTGGGGGCTCAGGGGAGACCCAGTACTTC.

With respect to this clone: An end of the junction differs from the germline gene, which may be a read error. The chain recombines TRBV18 with TRBJ2-3, with 7 bases aligning to TRBD1. The CDR3 contains 13 residues. Germline CDR1 reads KGHSH; CDR2 reads LQKENI. The CDR3 sequence: CASSPNSDRVQVF. CDR3 nucleotide sequence: TGTGCCAGCTCACCGAATTCAGACAGGGTACAGGTCTTT.

The chain employs TRBV27 and TRBJ1-5; 9 bases map to TRBD1. CDR1 is MNHEY, CDR2 SMNVEV, per germline (reference sequence). V lost 7 bases to trimming and J lost 3 bases; unmatched junction nucleotides: 7. The CDR3 extends over 15 amino acids. CDR3 loop: CASKSGTGYNQPQHF. CDR3 bases: TGTGCCAGCAAATCCGGGACAGGGTACAATCAGCCCCAGCATTTT.

This clone was seen ten or more times. V and J are TRBV13 and TRBJ1-6; 10 bases match TRBD1. This CDR3 region has 15 residues. The V gene end was trimmed by 0 bases and the J gene end by 11 bases; junction bases not matched to a gene: 4. The V gene's germline CDR1 is PRHDT and CDR2 FYEKMQ (reference sequence). CDR3 sequence: CASSLGVGQGPPLHF. The CDR3, as DNA: TGTGCCAGCAGCTTAGGCGTGGGACAGGGGCCACCCCTCCACTTT.

This clone was seen a handful of times. This chain connects TRBV27 to TRBJ2-5; 11 bases agree with TRBD2. CDR1 and CDR2 (germline): MNHEY, SMNVEV (reference sequence). V dropped 5 bases and J dropped 3; count of bases not matched to a gene: 5. The CDR3 consists of 15 residues. The DNA of the CDR3 is TGTGCCAGCAGTCCCTCGGGACTAGCGGAAGAGACCCAGTACTTC. Its protein product is CASSPSGLAEETQYF.

This chain links TRBV15 with TRBJ2-7, with a tentative D call TRBD2 (5 bases). In germline, CDR1 is LNHNV, CDR2 YYDKDF (reference sequence). V gave up 0 bases and J gave up 4 bases, with 13 bases separating them. This CDR3 spans 15 amino acids. Here the CDR3 DNA reads TGTGCCACCAGCAGAGAGACACGAGGGTATTACGAGCAGTACTTC. Encoded protein: CATSRETRGYYEQYF.

J is TRBJ2-6 and V is TRBV27; perhaps TRBD1 as D (5 bases). Germline CDR1 is MNHEY and CDR2 is SMNVEV (reference sequence). Trimming removed 2 bases at V and 3 bases at J, with 8 bases between. This CDR3 has 15 amino acids. The CDR3 DNA reads TGTGCCAGCAGTTTAGAGCAGGGTGGGGCCAACGTCCTGACTTTC. Its protein is CASSLEQGGANVLTF.

The chain joins TRBV4-2 to TRBJ2-2; TRBD1 or TRBD2 may be the D gene (5 bases each). The CDR3 consists of 15 residues. The germline V gene has CDR1 LGHNA and CDR2 YNFKEQ. Trimming removed 4 bases at V and 0 bases at J, with 9 bases between. CDR3: CASSRDGANTGELFF. The CDR3 DNA reads TGTGCCAGCAGCCGGGACGGCGCGAACACCGGGGAGCTGTTTTTT.

The chain carries TRBV6-5 and TRBJ2-5, with D uncertain. Between the trimmed V and J ends, which lost 9 bases and 2 bases, there was a span of 10 bases. Germline assignment: CDR1 MNHEY and CDR2 SVGAGI. This CDR3 has 12 residues. As DNA, the CDR3 is TGTGCCAGTTCGGCGGAACAAGAGACCCAGTACTTC. Translating it yields CASSAEQETQYF.

DNA for the CDR3: TGTGCCAGTAGTCCAACGGGGGGCAGGGGGCGACATCAGCCCCAGCATTTT. Translated, it gives CASSPTGGRGRHQPQHF. The chain carries TRBV19 and TRBJ1-5; 8 nucleotides align to TRBD1. Germline trimming cut 5 bases from V and 5 bases from J; bases unmatched to any gene: 14. CDR3 length: 17 residues. The germline gives CDR1 LNHDA, CDR2 SQIVND (reference sequence).

J is TRBJ2-1 and V is TRBV5-1, with 10 bases identical to TRBD1. The CDR3 contains 16 residues. Germline V gene sequence: CDR1 SGHRS, CDR2 YFSETQ. V lost 1 base and J lost 6; bases outside the gene matches: 7. The CDR3 is CASSLRFGTGVNEQFF. The CDR3 coding sequence is TGCGCCAGCAGCTTGAGGTTTGGGACAGGGGTCAATGAGCAGTTCTTC. The whole variable domain, remainder taken from reference TRBV5-1 and TRBJ2-1, is KAGVTQTPRYLIKTRGQQVTLSCSPISGHRSVSWYQQTPGQGLQFLFEYFSETQRNKGNFPGRFSGRQFSNSRSEMNVSTLELGDSALYLCASSLRFGTGVNEQFFGPGTRLTVL.